The sequence of this TCR beta chain was determined in a study of T cell responses to AZD1222 COVID-19 vaccine. Clones were sequenced by immunoSEQ multiplex PCR, and TCRdb holds only the in-frame ones, with some missing. The repertoire holds 150,000 to 200,000 clones, around 93% seen once, with 0.95% to 1.1% in the top ten. Study observations and caveats: Donor demographics were predominantly white British with a female majority; clonal diversity may be underestimated. Vaccination with two AZD1222 doses was followed by a rise in Spike-specific TCR breadth and depth.

Germline lookup yields CDR1 MNHEY and CDR2 SVGAGI. V shed 6 bases and J 4 bases; nucleotides not matched to a gene: 2. The CDR3 consists of 13 residues. Note on this clone: Its target is not known.

Analysis merged second doses at about 4 or about 12 weeks. The J gene is TRBJ1-4, the V gene TRBV6-5; 7 nucleotides match TRBD1. The specimen was peripheral blood, collected 28 days after the second AZD1222 dose. This receptor was obtained from an adult who received the AZD1222 COVID-19 vaccine. The CDR3 here is CASRTGLNEKLFF. As DNA, the CDR3 is TGTGCCAGCAGGACAGGGCTTAATGAAAAACTGTTTTTT.